This T cell receptor (beta chain) is from a study of blood T cell repertoires in COVID-19 (dated by TCRdb to the early 2020s). Concerning the study at large: The collaborator samples originated in the United States, Italy and Spain and spanned the acute and convalescent phases of COVID-19. The dataset comprised deeply sampled blood TCRbeta repertoires from subjects exposed to, actively infected with, or recovered from COVID-19. Samples came from the ongoing ImmuneRACE study (first 160 participants) plus 1,254 subjects from 6 global collaborators. The material from the prospective study consisted of cDNA or gDNA derived from T cells, B-cell-depleted T cells, or PBMCs. Where HLA class I and class II types were available, the types were taken from metadata supplied by the sample provider, not from assay-based typing. Sample metadata almost always included a de-identified subject ID, COVID-19 status, age in years and sex. A freely available public database, intended as a resource for researchers studying the immune response to SARS-CoV-2, is where the repertoires were released. The study at large found these results: The amount of clinical and demographic metadata varied by source and participant and was provided uncurated.

The collaborating institutions used their own protocols to collect whole blood in K2EDTA tubes. Collaborator samples were shipped for TCRbeta analysis as frozen whole blood, isolated PBMCs, or DNA extracted from either sample type. TCRbeta CDR3 regions were amplified from genomic DNA by means of the immunoSEQ Assay, a bias-controlled multiplex PCR. From the authors' description of their analysis: Within the assay, amplification of reference gene primers was used to estimate how many nucleated cells each sample contained. To quantify the absolute abundance of each unique TCRbeta CDR3 rearrangement, sequence reads were collapsed and filtered. For each sample, productive Simpson clonality was calculated by taking the square root of Simpson's diversity index across productive rearrangements. Imported from immuneACCESS, the table was reduced by TCRdb to in-frame sequences with V and J called. These copies leave out some clones; in studies compared against another copy, an unresolved V gene accounts for under half, and the cause of the remainder is not known. D and trimming come from the DNA, and the V and J calls and clone size come from that table. The sample table records more than 150,000 clones; 65% to 85% of these occur just once. Roughly 2.8% of the sample is in the top ten clones.

Trimming leaves V shorter by 7 bases and J shorter by 4 bases, with the junction holding 13 bases beyond the gene matches. CDR1 and CDR2 (SGHNT, YYREEE) derive from the germline V gene (reference sequence). The CDR3 holds 15 amino acids from the cysteine to the phenylalanine. Of the read, only the CDR3 DNA is kept; its 45 bases are in frame from base 1. This clone was seen just once. The target of this receptor is not known. There are no base qualities to consult, and no much larger clone falls within one base. The chain joins TRBV5-4 to TRBJ2-7; TRBD1 agrees with 8 junctional bases. This receptor was identified in a woman between 55 and 75 years old with acute or convalescent COVID-19. The sample comprised peripheral blood. This receptor has the CDR3 CASGLIQGAGYEQYF. The base sequence is TGTGCCAGCGGACTTATCCAGGGGGCTGGGTACGAGCAGTACTTC. The CDR3, completed at both ends by the reference TRBV5-4 and TRBJ2-7 genes, gives the full variable domain ETGVTQSPTHLIKTRGQQVTLRCSSQSGHNTVSWYQQALGQGPQFIFQYYREEENGRGNFPPRFSGLQFPNYSSELNVNALELDDSALYLCASGLIQGAGYEQYFGPGTRLTVT.